This TCR beta chain was obtained from a study of blood T cell repertoires in COVID-19. About the study: From the United States, Italy and Spain came samples of acute and convalescent COVID-19. The analysed material was cDNA or gDNA that came from T cells, B-cell-depleted T cells, or PBMCs.

Original methodology: Using reference gene primer amplification, nucleated cell counts were estimated. Measured with immunoSEQ multiplex PCR; TCRdb has only the in-frame clones, and not every one. That table supplies the V and J calls and clone size; D and trimming were determined from the DNA. The sample holds roughly 200,000 clones, roughly 90% seen once. The CDR3 is made up of 13 amino acids. With V trimmed by 5 bases and J by 3 bases, 3 bases remained unmatched. The germline V gene has CDR1 SGHAT and CDR2 FQNNGV. This TCR was sampled from a man between 50 and 59 years old with acute or convalescent COVID-19. The genes are TRBV11-2 and TRBJ2-5; the match to TRBD1 covers 7 bases. Material: peripheral blood. Here the CDR3 DNA reads TGTGCCAGCAGCCGACAGGGAAAAGAGACCCAGTACTTC. It codes for CASSRQGKETQYF.